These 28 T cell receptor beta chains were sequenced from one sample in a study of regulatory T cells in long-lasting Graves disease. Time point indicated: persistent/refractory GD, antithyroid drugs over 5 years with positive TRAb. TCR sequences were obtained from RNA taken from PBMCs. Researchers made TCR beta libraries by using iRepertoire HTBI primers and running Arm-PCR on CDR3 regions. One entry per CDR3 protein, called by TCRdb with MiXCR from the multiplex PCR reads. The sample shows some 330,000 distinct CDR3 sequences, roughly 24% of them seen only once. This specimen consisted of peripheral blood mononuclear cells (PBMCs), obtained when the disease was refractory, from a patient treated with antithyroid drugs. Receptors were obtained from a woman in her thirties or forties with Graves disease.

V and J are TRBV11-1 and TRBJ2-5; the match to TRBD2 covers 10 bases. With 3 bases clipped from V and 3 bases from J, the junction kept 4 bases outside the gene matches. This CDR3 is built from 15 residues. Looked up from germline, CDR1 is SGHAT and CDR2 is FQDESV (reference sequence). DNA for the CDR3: TGTGCCAGCAGCTTCTTGCTAGCGGGAGAAGAGACCCAGTACTTC. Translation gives CASSFLLAGEETQYF.

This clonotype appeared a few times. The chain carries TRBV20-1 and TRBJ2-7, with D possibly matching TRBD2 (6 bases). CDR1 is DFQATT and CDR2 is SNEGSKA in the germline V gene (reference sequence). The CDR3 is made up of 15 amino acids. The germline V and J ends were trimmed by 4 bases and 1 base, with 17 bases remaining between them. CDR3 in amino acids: CSATGLPLLSYEQYF. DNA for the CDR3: TGCAGTGCTACGGGACTCCCTTTGTTATCCTACGAGCAGTACTTC.

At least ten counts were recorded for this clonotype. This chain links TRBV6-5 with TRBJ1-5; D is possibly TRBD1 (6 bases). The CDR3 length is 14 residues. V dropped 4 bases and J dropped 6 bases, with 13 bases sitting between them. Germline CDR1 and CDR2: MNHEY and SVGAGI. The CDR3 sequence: CASSLQGLGQPQHF. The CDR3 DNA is TGTGCCAGCAGTTTACAGGGTCTAGGTCAGCCCCAGCATTTT.

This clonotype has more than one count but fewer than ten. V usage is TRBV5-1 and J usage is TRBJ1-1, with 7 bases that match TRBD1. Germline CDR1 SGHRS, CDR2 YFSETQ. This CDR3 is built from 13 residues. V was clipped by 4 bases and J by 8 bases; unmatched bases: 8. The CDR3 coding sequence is TGCGCCAGCAGCCTGCTCCCGGACAGGGAAGCTTTCTTT. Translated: CASSLLPDREAFF.

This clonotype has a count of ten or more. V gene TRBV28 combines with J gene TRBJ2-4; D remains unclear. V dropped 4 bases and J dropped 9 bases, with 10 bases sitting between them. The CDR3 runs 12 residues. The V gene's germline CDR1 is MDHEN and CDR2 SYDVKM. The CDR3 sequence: CASSSGRRIQYF. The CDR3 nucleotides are TGTGCCAGCAGTTCCGGTCGGCGCATTCAGTACTTC.

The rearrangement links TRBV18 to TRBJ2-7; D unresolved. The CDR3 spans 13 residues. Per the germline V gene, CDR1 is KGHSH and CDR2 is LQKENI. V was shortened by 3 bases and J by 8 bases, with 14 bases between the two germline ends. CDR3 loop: CASSPGKSFQQYF. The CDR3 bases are TGTGCCAGCTCACCGGGAAAGAGTTTCCAGCAGTACTTC.

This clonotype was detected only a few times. The CDR3, as DNA: TGCAGTGCTAGGGGTCCCGCGAGACTAGCCTCCTACGAGCAGTACTTC. It yields the protein CSARGPARLASYEQYF. V and J are TRBV20-1 and TRBJ2-7; 7 bases fit TRBD2. The CDR3 has 16 amino acids. Trimming cost V 3 bases and J 0 bases; bases outside gene matches: 11. The V gene's germline CDR1 is DFQATT and CDR2 SNEGSKA (reference sequence).

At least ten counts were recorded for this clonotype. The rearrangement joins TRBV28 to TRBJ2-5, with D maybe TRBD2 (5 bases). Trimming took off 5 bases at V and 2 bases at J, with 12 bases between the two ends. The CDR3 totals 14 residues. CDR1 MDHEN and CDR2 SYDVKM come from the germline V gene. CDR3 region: CASSTTTIQETQYF. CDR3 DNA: TGTGCCAGCAGTACCACGACTATACAAGAGACCCAGTACTTC. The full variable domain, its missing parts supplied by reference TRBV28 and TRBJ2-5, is DVKVTQSSRYLVKRTGEKVFLECVQDMDHENMFWYRQDPGLGLRLIYFSYDVKMKEKGDIPEGYSVSREKKERFSLILESASTNQTSMYLCASSTTTIQETQYFGPGTRLLVL.

The CDR3 region is CASIPLGWNTEAFF. Written as DNA, the CDR3 is TGTGCCAGCATCCCACTCGGCTGGAACACTGAAGCTTTCTTT. V usage is TRBV7-9 and J usage is TRBJ1-1; D is unclear. Germline loops: CDR1 SEHNR, CDR2 FQNEAQ (reference sequence). The length of the CDR3 is 14 residues. V lost 7 bases to trimming and J lost 1 base, with 13 bases between them.

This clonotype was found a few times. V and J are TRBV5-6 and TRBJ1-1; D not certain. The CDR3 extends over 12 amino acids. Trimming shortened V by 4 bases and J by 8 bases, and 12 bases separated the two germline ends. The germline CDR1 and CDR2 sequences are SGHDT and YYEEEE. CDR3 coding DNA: TGTGCCAGCAGCGAATATTCTAGGGAAGCTTTCTTT. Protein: CASSEYSREAFF.

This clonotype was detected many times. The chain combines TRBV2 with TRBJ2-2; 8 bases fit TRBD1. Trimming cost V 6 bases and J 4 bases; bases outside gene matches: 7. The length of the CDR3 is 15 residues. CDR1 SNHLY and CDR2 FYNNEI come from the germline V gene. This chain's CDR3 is CASRSPGGGTGELFF. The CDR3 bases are TGTGCCAGCAGAAGTCCAGGGGGCGGCACCGGGGAGCTGTTTTTT.

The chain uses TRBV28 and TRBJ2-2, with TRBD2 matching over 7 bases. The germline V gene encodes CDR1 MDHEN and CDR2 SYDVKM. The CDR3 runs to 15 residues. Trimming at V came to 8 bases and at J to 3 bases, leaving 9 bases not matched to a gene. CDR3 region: CASSPREPHTGELFF. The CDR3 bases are TGTGCCAGCTCCCCGCGGGAGCCACACACCGGGGAGCTGTTTTTT.

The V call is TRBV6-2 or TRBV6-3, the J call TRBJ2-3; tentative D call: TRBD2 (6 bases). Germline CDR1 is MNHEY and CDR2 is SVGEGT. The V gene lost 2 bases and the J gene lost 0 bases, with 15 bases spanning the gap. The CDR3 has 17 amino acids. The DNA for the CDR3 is TGTGCCAGCAGTTACAGGTTTTTCGGGAGTAGCACAGATACGCAGTATTTT. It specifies CASSYRFFGSSTDTQYF.

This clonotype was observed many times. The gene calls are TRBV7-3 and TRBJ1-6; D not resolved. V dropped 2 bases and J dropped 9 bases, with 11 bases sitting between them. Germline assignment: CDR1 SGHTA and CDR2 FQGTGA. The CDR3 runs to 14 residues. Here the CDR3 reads CASSLDGYGSPLHF. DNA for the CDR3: TGTGCCAGCAGCTTAGACGGCTACGGTTCACCCCTCCACTTT.

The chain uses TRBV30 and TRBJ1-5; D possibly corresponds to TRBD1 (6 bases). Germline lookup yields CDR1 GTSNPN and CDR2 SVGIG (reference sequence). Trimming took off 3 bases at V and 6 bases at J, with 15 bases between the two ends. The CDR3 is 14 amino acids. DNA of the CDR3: TGTGCCTGGAGGGGCCAGGGGCGGGGTCAGCCCCAGCATTTT. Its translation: CAWRGQGRGQPQHF.

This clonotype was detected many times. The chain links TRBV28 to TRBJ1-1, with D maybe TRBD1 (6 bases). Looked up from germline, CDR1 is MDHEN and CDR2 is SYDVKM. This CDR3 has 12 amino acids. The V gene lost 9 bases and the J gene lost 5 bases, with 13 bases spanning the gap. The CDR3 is CASNVGGTEAFF. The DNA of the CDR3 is TGTGCCAGTAACGTAGGGGGTACTGAAGCTTTCTTT. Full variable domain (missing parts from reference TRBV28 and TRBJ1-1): DVKVTQSSRYLVKRTGEKVFLECVQDMDHENMFWYRQDPGLGLRLIYFSYDVKMKEKGDIPEGYSVSREKKERFSLILESASTNQTSMYLCASNVGGTEAFFGQGTRLTVV.

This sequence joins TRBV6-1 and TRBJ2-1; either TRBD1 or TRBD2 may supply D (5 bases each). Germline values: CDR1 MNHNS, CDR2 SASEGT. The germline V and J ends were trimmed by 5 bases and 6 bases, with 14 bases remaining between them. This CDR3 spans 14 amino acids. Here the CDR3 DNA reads TGTGCCAGCAGTCGTCGGGGCAGAAGCAATGAGCAGTTCTTC. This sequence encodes CASSRRGRSNEQFF.

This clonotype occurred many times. The CDR3 loop reads CASSIHTGTANTEAFF. The CDR3 DNA is TGTGCCAGCAGCATTCACACAGGGACGGCAAACACTGAAGCTTTCTTT. The V and J genes are TRBV7-8 and TRBJ1-1; D possibly corresponds to TRBD1 (6 bases). V lost 5 bases and J lost 2, with 18 bases in between. CDR3 length equals 16 residues. Germline lookup yields CDR1 SGHVS and CDR2 FQNEAQ.

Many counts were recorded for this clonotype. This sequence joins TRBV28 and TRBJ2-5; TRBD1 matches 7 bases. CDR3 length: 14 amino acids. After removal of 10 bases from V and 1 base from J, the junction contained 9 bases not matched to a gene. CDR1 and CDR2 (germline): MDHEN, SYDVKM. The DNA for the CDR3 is TGTGCCATCAAGACGGGACAGCTCCAAGAGACCCAGTACTTC. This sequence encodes CAIKTGQLQETQYF.

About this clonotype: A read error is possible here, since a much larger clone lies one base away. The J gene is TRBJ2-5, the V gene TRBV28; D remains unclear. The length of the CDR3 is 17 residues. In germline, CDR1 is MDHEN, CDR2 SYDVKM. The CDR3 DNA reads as TGTGCCAGCAGTTCAGAGGAACAGAGCTACCTCCCGGAGACCCTGTACTTC. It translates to CASSSEEQSYLPETLYF.

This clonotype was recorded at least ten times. CDR3 bases: TGTGCCAGCAGTAATAGGCACCCTAGTCGCCGCGAGCAGTACTTC. Its translation is CASSNRHPSRREQYF. V and J are TRBV6-1 and TRBJ2-7; D is unresolved. Trimming pared 5 bases from V and 6 bases from J, leaving 20 bases between. Germline CDR1 is MNHNS and CDR2 is SASEGT. The CDR3 totals 15 residues.

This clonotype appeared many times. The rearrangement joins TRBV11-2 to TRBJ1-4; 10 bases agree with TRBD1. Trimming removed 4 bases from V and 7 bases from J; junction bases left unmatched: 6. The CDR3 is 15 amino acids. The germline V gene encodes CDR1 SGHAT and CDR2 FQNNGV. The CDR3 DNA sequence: TGTGCCAGCAGCTCCTGGGACAGGGGAGGTGAAAAACTGTTTTTT. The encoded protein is CASSSWDRGGEKLFF.

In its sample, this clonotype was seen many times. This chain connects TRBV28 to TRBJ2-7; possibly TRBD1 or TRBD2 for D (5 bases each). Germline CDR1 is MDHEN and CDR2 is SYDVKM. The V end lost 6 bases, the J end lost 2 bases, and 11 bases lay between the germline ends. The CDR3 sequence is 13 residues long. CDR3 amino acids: CASRGTETYEQYF. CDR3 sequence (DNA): TGTGCCAGCAGGGGGACGGAGACCTACGAGCAGTACTTC.

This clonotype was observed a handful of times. The DNA of the CDR3 is TGTGCCAGCAGCCCAACCGCCTTAGCGGGCCTCTCCTACGAGCAGTACTTC. The encoded protein is CASSPTALAGLSYEQYF. The chain employs TRBV7-8 and TRBJ2-7, with TRBD2 matching 7 bases. The germline V gene has CDR1 SGHVS and CDR2 FQNEAQ. The CDR3 is 17 amino acids. The V gene end was trimmed by 5 bases and the J gene end by 0 bases; junction bases not matched to a gene: 13.

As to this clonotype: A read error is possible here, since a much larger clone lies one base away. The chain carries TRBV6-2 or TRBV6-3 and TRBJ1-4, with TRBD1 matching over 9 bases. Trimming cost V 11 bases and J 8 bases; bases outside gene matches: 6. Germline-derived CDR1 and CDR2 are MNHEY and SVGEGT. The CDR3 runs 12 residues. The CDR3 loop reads CAGGGQGEKLFF. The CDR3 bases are TGTGCCGGCGGGGGACAGGGAGAAAAACTGTTTTTT.

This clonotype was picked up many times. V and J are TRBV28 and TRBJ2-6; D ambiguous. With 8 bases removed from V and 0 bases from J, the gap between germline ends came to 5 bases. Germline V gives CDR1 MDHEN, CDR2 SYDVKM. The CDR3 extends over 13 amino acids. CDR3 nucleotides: TGTGCCAGCTCTCGCTCTGGGGCCAACGTCCTGACTTTC. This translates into CASSRSGANVLTF.

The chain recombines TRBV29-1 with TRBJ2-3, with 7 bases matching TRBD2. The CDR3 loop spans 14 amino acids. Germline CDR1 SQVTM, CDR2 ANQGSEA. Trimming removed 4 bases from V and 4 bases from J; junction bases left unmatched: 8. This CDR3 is CSVGGGEYADTQYF. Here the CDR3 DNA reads TGCAGCGTTGGTGGGGGGGAGTACGCAGATACGCAGTATTTT.

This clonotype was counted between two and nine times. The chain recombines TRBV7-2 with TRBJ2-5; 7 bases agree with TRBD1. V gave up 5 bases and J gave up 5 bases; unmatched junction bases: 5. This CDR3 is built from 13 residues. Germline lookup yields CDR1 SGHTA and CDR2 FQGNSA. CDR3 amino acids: CASSPGQWETQYF. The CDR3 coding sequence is TGTGCCAGCAGCCCGGGACAGTGGGAGACCCAGTACTTC. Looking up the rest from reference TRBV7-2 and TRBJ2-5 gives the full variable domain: GAGVSQSPSNKVTEKGKDVELRCDPISGHTALYWYRQSLGQGLEFLIYFQGNSAPDKSGLPSDRFSAERTGGSVSTLTIQRTQQEDSAVYLCASSPGQWETQYFGPGTRLLVL.